This TCR beta chain was found in a study of shared clonotypes between healthy human individuals. The germline gives CDR1 SGDLS, CDR2 YYNGEE. The CDR3 length is 15 residues. J lost 8 bases, V lost 0 bases, and 8 bases had no gene match. TCRdb keeps only in-frame clones here, not all; method: immunoSEQ multiplex PCR. The table shows about 490,000 clones, with approximately 82% occurring only once. In its sample, this clone was seen once. This receptor was obtained from a middle-aged woman in good health. Some clones in this sample may be carry-over from other donors' samples. Sequencing was carried out using PBMCs. The rearrangement uses TRBV9 and TRBJ2-1; 7 bases match TRBD1. CDR3 protein: CASSVGDRGRDEQFF. The CDR3 bases are TGTGCCAGCAGCGTAGGAGATAGGGGGCGCGATGAGCAGTTCTTC.